These 29 T cell receptor beta chains share one sample of origin, sequenced in a study of T cells in Graves' hyperthyroidism and ophthalmopathy (dated by TCRdb to about 2019). Receptors were amplified or captured by multiplex PCR. Sequencing took place on an Illumina HiSeq 2000. TCR beta CDR3 regions were amplified from RNA transcripts. For the first round of RT-PCR on the TCR CDR3, the HTBI primer set was used together with the Qiagen OneStep RT-PCR kit. TCRdb passed the public sequencing reads through fastp at Q25 and MiXCR, retaining productive beta sequences. Every entry covers one CDR3 protein and lists the most common genes and DNA from its rows. Within this sample are a few hundred thousand distinct CDR3 sequences, with about 16% of them counted one time only. The top ten hold about 31% of the sample. The sample was blood. All receptors derive from a woman in her twenties or thirties with Graves' ophthalmopathy.

A remark on this clonotype: A single base separates this from a much larger clone, so it may be a read error. This rearrangement joins TRBV7-9 to TRBJ2-7; D remains ambiguous. The CDR3 covers 11 residues. The ends were cut back, 5 bases at V and 4 bases at J, with 6 bases in the middle. Germline assignment: CDR1 SEHNR and CDR2 FQNEAQ (reference sequence). The CDR3 nucleotides read TGTGCCAGCAGCCACGGGTACGAGCAGTACTTC. Encoded protein: CASSHGYEQYF.

V and J are TRBV5-1 and TRBJ1-4, with 7 bases identical to TRBD1. This CDR3 has 15 amino acids. Looked up from germline, CDR1 is SGHRS and CDR2 is YFSETQ. V was clipped by 0 bases and J by 5 bases; unmatched bases: 4. CDR3 sequence reads: CASSLGRGQNEKLFF. In DNA form, the CDR3 reads TGCGCCAGCAGCTTGGGAAGGGGGCAGAATGAAAAACTGTTTTTT. The full variable domain, in which reference TRBV5-1 and TRBJ1-4 provide the parts outside the CDR3, is KAGVTQTPRYLIKTRGQQVTLSCSPISGHRSVSWYQQTPGQGLQFLFEYFSETQRNKGNFPGRFSGRQFSNSRSEMNVSTLELGDSALYLCASSLGRGQNEKLFFGSGTQLSVL.

This clonotype appeared many times. This sequence joins TRBV3-1 and TRBJ2-5, with 10 bases fitting TRBD2. Trimming at V came to 1 base and at J to 5 bases, leaving 19 bases not matched to a gene. Germline loops: CDR1 LGHDT, CDR2 YNNKEL (reference sequence). This CDR3 is 20 amino acids long. The CDR3 DNA reads TGTGCCAGCAGCCAAGTCGGGGCTAGCGGGAGCAGGGGTTCGGAGGAGACCCAGTACTTC. Translation: CASSQVGASGSRGSEETQYF.

This clonotype showed up many times. The chain combines TRBV2 with TRBJ2-3, with a weak D call TRBD1 (6 bases). Looked up from germline, CDR1 is SNHLY and CDR2 is FYNNEI. Trimming cost V 7 bases and J 4 bases, with 18 bases left between them. The CDR3 spans 15 residues. The CDR3 region is CASTPGEGDADTQYF. The DNA of the CDR3 is TGTGCCAGCACTCCTGGAGAGGGGGACGCAGATACGCAGTATTTT. The full variable domain, in which reference TRBV2 and TRBJ2-3 provide the parts outside the CDR3, is EPEVTQTPSHQVTQMGQEVILRCVPISNHLYFYWYRQILGQKVEFLVSFYNNEISEKSEIFDDQFSVERPDGSNFTLKIRSTKLEDSAMYFCASTPGEGDADTQYFGPGTRLTVL.

The chain is built from TRBV5-1 and TRBJ2-7; D is ambiguous. Trimming pared 1 base from V and 3 bases from J, leaving 8 bases between. In germline, CDR1 is SGHRS, CDR2 YFSETQ. CDR3 length: 13 amino acids. CDR3 amino acids: CASSLSTHYEQYF. DNA of the CDR3: TGCGCCAGCAGCTTGAGTACCCACTACGAGCAGTACTTC.

There are many counts of this clonotype. The chain recombines TRBV7-2 with TRBJ2-2, with 10 bases lining up with TRBD2. Per the germline V gene, CDR1 is SGHTA and CDR2 is FQGNSA. The CDR3 contains 16 residues. V gave up 0 bases and J gave up 7 bases; unmatched junction bases: 5. The DNA for the CDR3 is TGTGCCAGCAGCTTAGCGGCTAGCGGGAGCGTCGGGGAGCTGTTTTTT. As protein: CASSLAASGSVGELFF.

As regards this clonotype: At one of its ends the junction is not consistent with the germline gene, which may arise from a read error. The chain uses TRBV5-1 and TRBJ2-1, with D perhaps matching TRBD1 (6 bases). The CDR3 extends over 16 amino acids. CDR1 and CDR2 from the germline V gene are SGHRS and YFSETQ. This CDR3 reads CAGSLRVTGSYNEQFF. CDR3 coding DNA: TGTGCCGGCAGCTTAAGGGTGACAGGCTCCTACAATGAGCAGTTCTTC.

This clonotype has a handful of counts. This rearrangement joins TRBV30 to TRBJ1-5; D not certain. The germline CDR1 and CDR2 sequences are GTSNPN and SVGIG (reference sequence). V was pared by 3 bases and J by 9 bases, with 15 bases between. CDR3 length equals 13 residues. The DNA for the CDR3 is TGTGCCTGGAGCGCTTGGAGTCATCGGCCCCAGCATTTT. Translating it yields CAWSAWSHRPQHF.

The table lists this clonotype with many counts. For the CDR3, the DNA is TGTGCCAGCTCACCGTTTCAGGGGTACACAGATACGCAGTATTTT. This encodes CASSPFQGYTDTQYF. The J gene is TRBJ2-3, the V gene TRBV18, with TRBD1 as a possible D gene (6 bases). Trimming pared 3 bases from V and 2 bases from J, leaving 12 bases between. The length of the CDR3 is 15 residues. CDR1 and CDR2 from the germline V gene are KGHSH and LQKENI. Complete variable domain (other parts from reference TRBV18 and TRBJ2-3): NAGVMQNPRHLVRRRGQEARLRCSPMKGHSHVYWYRQLPEEGLKFMVYLQKENIIDESGMPKERFSAEFPKEGPSILRIQQVVRGDSAAYFCASSPFQGYTDTQYFGPGTRLTVL.

This clonotype was observed at least ten times. This chain joins TRBV11-2 and TRBJ1-4; a possible D gene is TRBD1 (6 bases). This CDR3 is built from 13 residues. Trimming removed 7 bases at V and 10 bases at J, with 16 bases between. CDR1 and CDR2 from the germline V gene are SGHAT and FQNNGV. The CDR3 nucleotides are TGTGCCAGCACCCTTCTGGGGGCGCGAAAACTGTTTTTT. Amino acid sequence: CASTLLGARKLFF.

This clonotype was counted many times. The rearrangement links TRBV6-2 or TRBV6-3 to TRBJ2-3, with D perhaps matching TRBD1 (5 bases). The CDR3 extends over 14 amino acids. The V gene's germline CDR1 is MNHEY and CDR2 SVGEGT. The ends were cut back, 5 bases at V and 2 bases at J, with 11 bases in the middle. CDR3 loop: CASSQGSHTDTQYF. The CDR3, as DNA: TGTGCCAGCAGTCAGGGATCCCACACAGATACGCAGTATTTT.

The chain recombines TRBV4-2 with TRBJ2-3; possible D gene TRBD2, 6 bases. V lost 1 base, J lost 2 bases, and 10 bases lay in between. This CDR3 comprises 15 residues. Per the germline V gene, CDR1 is LGHNA and CDR2 is YNFKEQ. The CDR3 region is CASSQGGLTTDTQYF. The CDR3 nucleotides are TGTGCCAGCAGCCAAGGGGGACTGACCACAGATACGCAGTATTTT.

A few counts support this clonotype. The rearrangement uses TRBV5-1 and TRBJ1-2, with a weak D call TRBD1 (6 bases). Per germline, CDR1 SGHRS and CDR2 YFSETQ. Trimming removed 10 bases at V and 2 bases at J, with 12 bases between. The CDR3 extends over 12 amino acids. The CDR3 here is CAGGGRNYGYTF. CDR3 bases: TGCGCCGGAGGGGGACGGAACTATGGCTACACCTTC.

This chain links TRBV3-1 with TRBJ2-1, with a possible D match to TRBD1 (6 bases). This CDR3 has 14 amino acids. The V and J ends lost 2 bases and 12 bases respectively, with 17 bases between them. Per germline, CDR1 LGHDT and CDR2 YNNKEL (reference sequence). Here the CDR3 DNA reads TGTGCCAGCAGCCAAATTTCTACAGGGATCTGGCAGTTCTTC. It translates to CASSQISTGIWQFF.

This clonotype was picked up many times. V and J are TRBV27 and TRBJ1-4; TRBD1 aligns across 7 bases. Germline V gives CDR1 MNHEY, CDR2 SMNVEV (reference sequence). This CDR3 contains 15 residues. V was clipped by 5 bases and J by 7 bases; unmatched bases: 10. The CDR3 nucleotides read TGTGCCAGCAGTCCCGGGACAGTCTTGGGTGAAAAACTGTTTTTT. Translated, it gives CASSPGTVLGEKLFF.

With respect to this clonotype: A much larger clone sits a single nucleotide away, making a read error possible. Likely a read error: the CDR3 ends without its conserved phenylalanine or tryptophan. The chain carries TRBV6-1 and TRBJ1-5; TRBD1 is a possible D gene (6 bases). Between the trimmed V and J ends, which lost 2 bases and 6 bases, there was a span of 11 bases. Germline-derived CDR1 and CDR2 are MNHNS and SASEGT. The CDR3 contains 14 residues. CDR3 nucleotides: TGTGCCAGCAGTGAATGGGGGCTAGGTCAGCCCCAGCATTTG. This codes for CASSEWGLGQPQHL.

This clonotype was observed at least ten times. This CDR3 reads CASSYSSGNYEQYF. The CDR3 DNA reads TGTGCCAGCAGTTACAGTAGCGGTAACTACGAGCAGTACTTC. V usage is TRBV6-2 or TRBV6-3 and J usage is TRBJ2-7; the D gene is possibly TRBD2 (6 bases). The CDR3 spans 14 residues. Germline V gene lookup returns CDR1 MNHEY and CDR2 SVGEGT. Between the trimmed V and J ends, which lost 2 bases and 3 bases, there was a span of 11 bases.

This clonotype was picked up many times. The V call is TRBV12-3 or TRBV12-4, the J call TRBJ2-7; D unresolved. The CDR3 sequence is 11 residues long. V was clipped by 5 bases and J by 6 bases, with 8 bases between them. CDR3 loop: CASSQSLEQYF. The CDR3 coding sequence is TGTGCCAGCAGTCAAAGCCTCGAGCAGTACTTC.

This clonotype was recorded at least ten times. The rearrangement links TRBV29-1 to TRBJ2-5, with D possibly matching TRBD2 (6 bases). Trimming removed 4 bases at V and 7 bases at J, with 10 bases between. Germline loops: CDR1 SQVTM, CDR2 ANQGSEA. The CDR3 length is 11 residues. The CDR3 DNA reads as TGCAGCGTTGCCCCGGAGGGGACCCAGTACTTC. Its translation is CSVAPEGTQYF.

At least ten counts were recorded for this clonotype. The chain has TRBV28 and TRBJ2-7, with D possibly matching TRBD2 (6 bases). V lost 1 base to trimming and J lost 4 bases, with 14 bases between them. Germline CDR1 is MDHEN and CDR2 is SYDVKM. The CDR3 length is 15 residues. This chain's CDR3 is CASSLSGLWLYEQYF. The CDR3 DNA reads TGTGCCAGCAGTTTATCTGGACTATGGTTGTACGAGCAGTACTTC.

This clonotype was found many times. The CDR3 is CASSLNEGSAETQYF. The CDR3 DNA reads as TGTGCCAGCAGCTTGAACGAGGGTTCGGCGGAGACCCAGTACTTC. The gene calls are TRBV11-2 and TRBJ2-5; tentatively, D is TRBD2 (5 bases). The CDR3 contains 15 residues. Per germline, CDR1 SGHAT and CDR2 FQNNGV. Trimming removed 3 bases at V and 5 bases at J, with 16 bases between.

This clonotype was observed at least ten times. The V and J genes are TRBV15 and TRBJ2-1, with 7 bases that match TRBD1. CDR1 and CDR2 from the germline V gene are LNHNV and YYDKDF (reference sequence). Trimming took 5 bases from V and 6 from J; bases not matched to a gene: 13. This CDR3 comprises 16 residues. The DNA for the CDR3 is TGTGCCACCAGCCAAACAGGGGCGACCATGACCAATGAGCAGTTCTTC. Encoded protein: CATSQTGATMTNEQFF.

Ten or more counts support this clonotype. The V call is TRBV27, the J call TRBJ2-1; possibly TRBD1 or TRBD2 for D (5 bases each). V lost 2 bases to trimming and J lost 2 bases, with 13 bases between them. The CDR3 is 16 residues long. From germline, CDR1 is MNHEY and CDR2 SMNVEV (reference sequence). This CDR3 is CASSLGGWVPYNEQFF. In DNA, the CDR3 is TGTGCCAGCAGTTTAGGGGGTTGGGTCCCCTACAATGAGCAGTTCTTC.

This chain joins TRBV19 and TRBJ1-1; D gene uncertain. Germline CDR1 is LNHDA and CDR2 is SQIVND (reference sequence). CDR3 length equals 13 residues. Trimming took 0 bases from V and 1 from J, leaving 3 bases between them. The CDR3 DNA reads TGTGCCAGTAGTATAGAGACGAACACTGAAGCTTTCTTT. This sequence encodes CASSIETNTEAFF.

This clonotype was recorded at least ten times. This chain connects TRBV12-3 or TRBV12-4 to TRBJ1-1; D remains unclear. The CDR3 is made up of 13 amino acids. The V end was cut by 5 bases, the J end by 0 bases, with 7 bases between. CDR3 DNA sequence: TGTGCCAGCAGTGGCAATTTGAACACTGAAGCTTTCTTT. Translating gives CASSGNLNTEAFF.

V usage is TRBV7-9 and J usage is TRBJ1-1; D uncertain. The V end lost 2 bases, the J end lost 2 bases, and 9 bases lay between the germline ends. The CDR3 length is 14 residues. In germline, CDR1 is SEHNR, CDR2 FQNEAQ (reference sequence). The CDR3 DNA reads as TGTGCCAGCAGCTTACGGGTCGGTAACACTGAAGCTTTCTTT. This codes for CASSLRVGNTEAFF.

This clonotype was picked up a small number of times. The rearrangement joins TRBV13 to TRBJ2-7; D perhaps matches TRBD1 (5 bases). The CDR3 contains 15 residues. V was shortened by 1 base and J by 2 bases, with 12 bases between the two germline ends. CDR1 PRHDT and CDR2 FYEKMQ come from the germline V gene (reference sequence). The CDR3 DNA reads as TGTGCCAGCAGCTTAGAGGCAGGGTCAACCTACGAGCAGTACTTC. The encoded protein is CASSLEAGSTYEQYF.

The V gene is TRBV28, the J gene TRBJ1-1; no reliable D call. Germline values: CDR1 MDHEN, CDR2 SYDVKM. Trimming pared 3 bases from V and 5 bases from J, leaving 13 bases between. This CDR3 has 14 residues. The CDR3 region is CASSLAGLGTEAFF. DNA of the CDR3: TGTGCCAGCAGTTTGGCAGGCCTAGGGACTGAAGCTTTCTTT.

The table lists this clonotype with a few counts. At one of its ends the junction is not consistent with the germline gene, which may arise from a read error. The rearrangement links TRBV12-3 or TRBV12-4 to TRBJ2-7, with a tentative D call TRBD1 (6 bases). This CDR3 has 14 amino acids. The CDR3, as DNA: TGTGCCGGCAGTTTTTGGCAGGGACAAGGCGAGCAGTACTTC. This sequence encodes CAGSFWQGQGEQYF.